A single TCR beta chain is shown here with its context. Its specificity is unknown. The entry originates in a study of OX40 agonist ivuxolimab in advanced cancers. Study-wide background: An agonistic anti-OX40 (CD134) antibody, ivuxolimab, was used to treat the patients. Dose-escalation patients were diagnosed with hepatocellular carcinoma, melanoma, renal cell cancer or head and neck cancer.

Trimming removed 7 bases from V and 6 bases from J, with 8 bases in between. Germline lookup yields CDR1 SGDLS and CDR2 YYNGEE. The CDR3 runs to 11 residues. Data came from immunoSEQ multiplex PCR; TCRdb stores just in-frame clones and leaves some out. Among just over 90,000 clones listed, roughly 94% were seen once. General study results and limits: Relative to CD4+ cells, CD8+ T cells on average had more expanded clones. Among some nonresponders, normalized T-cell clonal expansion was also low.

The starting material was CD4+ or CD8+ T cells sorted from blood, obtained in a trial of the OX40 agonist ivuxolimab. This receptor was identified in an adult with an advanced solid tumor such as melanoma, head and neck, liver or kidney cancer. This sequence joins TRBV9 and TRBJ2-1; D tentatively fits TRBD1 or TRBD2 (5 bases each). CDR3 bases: TGTGCCAGCGGGACCACCAATGAGCAGTTCTTC. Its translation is CASGTTNEQFF.